This TCR beta chain was retrieved from a study of T cell responses to AZD1222 COVID-19 vaccine. V lost 0 bases to trimming and J lost 8 bases, with 10 bases between them. The CDR3 runs 13 residues. Germline lookup yields CDR1 LGHNA and CDR2 YSLEER. Using immunoSEQ multiplex PCR, the repertoire was profiled, and TCRdb retains in-frame clones only, with some absent. The table lists about 120,000 clones, 85% to 95% of them singletons. The clonotype was recovered from an adult who received the AZD1222 COVID-19 vaccine. This sample comprised peripheral blood, obtained 28 days after the second AZD1222 dose. This chain uses TRBV4-3 with TRBJ1-2, with D possibly TRBD1 on 6 matching bases. The CDR3 coding sequence is TGCGCCAGCAGCCAAGACAGGGGTCACGGCTACACCTTC. This gives the protein CASSQDRGHGYTF.